One and the same sample provided the 25 T cell receptor beta chains below, sequenced in a study of CD8+ T cells in alopecia areata. As part of sample collection, lesional scalp punch biopsies and peripheral blood were taken from alopecia areata patients. In each case, RNA was isolated and then reverse transcribed into cDNA as the sequencing template. The method was immunoSEQ multiplex PCR; TCRdb's version includes in-frame clones alone and lacks a portion of them. Of about 11,000 clones listed, roughly 60% were seen once; the top ten hold about 8.5%. The material was skin, obtained at week 0. These receptors were taken from a human donor with alopecia areata.

The chain carries TRBV30 and TRBJ1-4; no clear D. The length of the CDR3 is 11 residues. Trimming took off 0 bases at V and 11 bases at J, with 7 bases between the two ends. The germline V gene encodes CDR1 GTSNPN and CDR2 SVGIG (reference sequence). CDR3 nucleotides: TGTGCCTGGAGTGTGTTTGGGAAACTGTTTTTT. This sequence encodes CAWSVFGKLFF.

The chain has TRBV9 and TRBJ1-1, with D unclear. The CDR3 is 14 residues long. Looked up from germline, CDR1 is SGDLS and CDR2 is YYNGEE. The V gene lost 0 bases and the J gene lost 3 bases, with 9 bases spanning the gap. The DNA for the CDR3 is TGTGCCAGCAGCGTAGGTGGGATCGACACTGAAGCTTTCTTT. It yields the protein CASSVGGIDTEAFF.

This clone was seen once. The chain uses TRBV18 and TRBJ1-1, with 7 bases aligning to TRBD1. Trimming took 2 bases from V and 4 from J; bases not matched to a gene: 10. CDR1 and CDR2 (germline): KGHSH, LQKENI. The CDR3 sequence is 16 residues long. CDR3 sequence: CASSPGEAGTVTEAFF. For the CDR3, the DNA is TGTGCCAGCTCACCAGGGGAAGCCGGGACAGTCACTGAAGCTTTCTTT.

This chain uses TRBV20-1 with TRBJ2-7; D not resolved. The CDR3 loop spans 11 amino acids. V gave up 1 base and J gave up 3 bases, with 4 bases separating them. Germline V gene lookup returns CDR1 DFQATT and CDR2 SNEGSKA (reference sequence). In nucleotides, the CDR3 is TGCAGTGCTAGAGTGGACTACGAGCAGTACTTC. This translates into CSARVDYEQYF.

A few counts support this clone. This sequence joins TRBV11-2 and TRBJ2-1; D may be TRBD1 or TRBD2 (6 bases each). This CDR3 has 17 amino acids. Trimming took off 8 bases at V and 0 bases at J, with 20 bases between the two ends. Germline CDR1 reads SGHAT; CDR2 reads FQNNGV. As DNA, the CDR3 is TGTGCCAGCGTGGAGGGGGAGGTTTTGGTCTCCTACAATGAGCAGTTCTTC. Protein sequence: CASVEGEVLVSYNEQFF.

The CDR3 DNA follows: TGTGCCAGCTCACCCTGGCCAAACGGCAAGGAGGAGCAGTTCTTC. Encoded protein: CASSPWPNGKEEQFF. This sequence joins TRBV18 and TRBJ2-1; D ambiguous. This CDR3 region has 15 residues. Trimming pared 3 bases from V and 10 bases from J, leaving 19 bases between. Germline assignment: CDR1 KGHSH and CDR2 LQKENI.

About this clone: Relative to the germline gene, one junction end is altered; a read error may explain this. V is TRBV4-1 and J is TRBJ1-4, with a tentative D call TRBD1 (5 bases). The CDR3 is 15 amino acids. The germline V gene encodes CDR1 MGHRA and CDR2 YSYEKL. The CDR3 DNA is TGTGCCAGCAGCCAAGATGGGGGATATAATGAAAAACTGTTTTTT. This encodes CASSQDGGYNEKLFF.

This sequence joins TRBV28 and TRBJ2-7, with 8 bases fitting TRBD1. The germline CDR1 and CDR2 sequences are MDHEN and SYDVKM. V lost 8 bases to trimming and J lost 6 bases; unmatched junction nucleotides: 15. The CDR3 has 15 residues. CDR3: CASARVQGATGEQYF. The CDR3, as DNA: TGTGCCAGCGCCCGAGTGCAGGGGGCGACGGGCGAGCAGTACTTC. The full variable domain, its missing parts supplied by reference TRBV28 and TRBJ2-7, is DVKVTQSSRYLVKRTGEKVFLECVQDMDHENMFWYRQDPGLGLRLIYFSYDVKMKEKGDIPEGYSVSREKKERFSLILESASTNQTSMYLCASARVQGATGEQYFGPGTRLTVT.

This clone came up a few times. The chain has TRBV5-4 and TRBJ1-2; no reliable D call. The CDR3 sequence is 15 residues long. Germline-derived CDR1 and CDR2 are SGHNT and YYREEE (reference sequence). Trimming removed 0 bases at V and 4 bases at J, with 13 bases between. Written as DNA, the CDR3 is TGTGCCAGCAGCTTGGAGGTCCTCGGAGGCTATGGCTACACCTTC. Protein product: CASSLEVLGGYGYTF.

This clone was seen more than once but under ten times. V usage is TRBV25-1 and J usage is TRBJ2-2, with D possibly TRBD1 on 5 matching bases. Germline V gene sequence: CDR1 MGHDK, CDR2 SYGVNS. CDR3 length equals 14 residues. Deletions cut 3 bases from V and 5 bases from J, with 10 bases between. The DNA for the CDR3 is TGTGCCAGCAGTGAGCAGGGCCGGACCGGGGAGCTGTTTTTT. Its protein product is CASSEQGRTGELFF.

V and J are TRBV19 and TRBJ1-3; tentative D call: TRBD1 (5 bases). This CDR3 has 14 residues. Germline assignment: CDR1 LNHDA and CDR2 SQIVND (reference sequence). V gave up 7 bases and J gave up 2 bases, with 12 bases separating them. The CDR3 DNA sequence: TGTGCCAGTACCCAGAAGGGGACTGGAAACACCATATATTTT. Protein: CASTQKGTGNTIYF. The full variable domain, its missing parts supplied by reference TRBV19 and TRBJ1-3, is DGGITQSPKYLFRKEGQNVTLSCEQNLNHDAMYWYRQDPGQGLRLIYYSQIVNDFQKGDIAEGYSVSREKKESFPLTVTSAQKNPTAFYLCASTQKGTGNTIYFGEGSWLTVV.

The CDR3 loop is CASSLHRGEQYF. Written as DNA, the CDR3 is TGTGCCAGCAGCCTCCACAGGGGCGAGCAGTACTTC. This chain joins TRBV7-9 and TRBJ2-7, with 7 bases matching TRBD1. V was clipped by 5 bases and J by 6 bases; unmatched bases: 4. This CDR3 comprises 12 residues. Germline CDR1 SEHNR, CDR2 FQNEAQ (reference sequence).

The chain links TRBV6-1 to TRBJ2-7; D is possibly TRBD1 (6 bases). The germline CDR1 and CDR2 sequences are MNHNS and SASEGT. The ends were cut back, 3 bases at V and 3 bases at J, with 12 bases in the middle. This CDR3 has 14 residues. The CDR3: CASSEIGQFYEQYF. CDR3 DNA sequence: TGTGCCAGCAGTGAGATCGGACAGTTCTACGAGCAGTACTTC.

CDR3 in DNA: TGTGCCAGCAGTTACTTAGAAGGCTACACCTTC. It yields the protein CASSYLEGYTF. This chain uses TRBV6-6 with TRBJ1-2; D gene uncertain. The CDR3 sequence is 11 residues long. With 1 base removed from V and 8 bases from J, the gap between germline ends came to 5 bases. Germline V gene sequence: CDR1 MNHNY, CDR2 SVGAGI (reference sequence).

The V and J genes are TRBV6-6 and TRBJ2-7; no definite D call. Germline CDR1 MNHNY, CDR2 SVGAGI (reference sequence). The CDR3 is 14 residues long. V was trimmed by 4 bases and J by 3 bases, leaving 13 bases between them. The CDR3, as DNA: TGTGCCAGCAGTTCTGATCCATTGATCTACGAGCAGTACTTC. This codes for CASSSDPLIYEQYF.

This clone has only a few counts. The chain recombines TRBV5-1 with TRBJ2-5; 8 bases agree with TRBD1. The CDR3 sequence is 14 residues long. The trim removed 5 bases at V and 10 bases at J, leaving 13 bases unmatched. The germline V gene has CDR1 SGHRS and CDR2 YFSETQ. The CDR3 loop is CASSFQGQGSGQYF. CDR3 in DNA: TGCGCCAGCAGTTTTCAAGGACAGGGCAGTGGCCAGTACTTC.

This clone was recorded a few times. The rearrangement joins TRBV7-9 to TRBJ1-2; D may be TRBD1 (5 bases). Germline V gene data show CDR1 as SEHNR and CDR2 as FQNEAQ (reference sequence). The V end lost 11 bases, the J end lost 1 base, and 11 bases lay between the germline ends. CDR3 length: 12 amino acids. CDR3 residues: CAGSGVNYGYTF. The CDR3 DNA reads as TGTGCCGGGTCGGGGGTTAACTATGGCTACACCTTC.

This clone has only a few counts. The V call is TRBV29-1, the J call TRBJ2-3; 10 bases match TRBD2. Germline V gene lookup returns CDR1 SQVTM and CDR2 ANQGSEA. V gave up 7 bases and J gave up 0 bases; unmatched junction bases: 13. CDR3 length: 17 amino acids. As DNA, the CDR3 is TGCAGCGCCCGCCGGGTTAGCGGGGGGTATAGCACAGATACGCAGTATTTT. Encoded protein: CSARRVSGGYSTDTQYF.

The chain has TRBV4-1 and TRBJ1-2; D not certain. The CDR3 loop spans 17 amino acids. Germline CDR1 is MGHRA and CDR2 is YSYEKL. V dropped 1 base and J dropped 8 bases, with 23 bases sitting between them. This CDR3 is CASSQGTPGGMRGGYTF. The CDR3 nucleotides are TGCGCCAGCAGCCAAGGGACCCCGGGAGGAATGCGCGGAGGCTACACCTTC.

The V and J genes are TRBV6-5 and TRBJ1-1; D remains unclear. V lost 0 bases, J lost 4 bases, and 9 bases lay in between. The CDR3 has 14 residues. Germline V CDR1 and CDR2: MNHEY, SVGAGI. The CDR3, as DNA: TGTGCCAGCAGTTACTCGACCGGAGCCACTGAAGCTTTCTTT. Translated: CASSYSTGATEAFF.

The rearrangement links TRBV6-1 to TRBJ2-7; weak D call: TRBD2 (5 bases). The CDR3 has 15 residues. Trimming shortened V by 5 bases and J by 1 base, and 15 bases separated the two germline ends. CDR1 MNHNS and CDR2 SASEGT come from the germline V gene. The CDR3 region is CASSSRGIRSYEQYF. CDR3 DNA: TGTGCCAGCAGTTCTCGGGGTATTAGGTCCTACGAGCAGTACTTC.

The sample holds a few counts of this clone. The rearrangement links TRBV9 to TRBJ2-1; D unresolved. Germline-derived CDR1 and CDR2 are SGDLS and YYNGEE. V was cut by 0 bases and J by 6 bases, with 13 bases left in between. The CDR3 extends over 15 amino acids. The CDR3 is CASSVEPDPANEQFF. The CDR3 nucleotides read TGTGCCAGCAGCGTAGAGCCGGACCCGGCCAATGAGCAGTTCTTC. The complete variable domain, with remaining parts taken from reference TRBV9 and TRBJ2-1, reads DSGVTQTPKHLITATGQRVTLRCSPRSGDLSVYWYQQSLDQGLQFLIQYYNGEERAKGNILERFSAQQFPDLHSELNLSSLELGDSALYFCASSVEPDPANEQFFGPGTRLTVL.

Turning to this clone: Other DNA sequences of this sample code for an identical CDR3. J is TRBJ1-6 and V is TRBV6-5, with TRBD1 as a possible D gene (6 bases). The CDR3 totals 15 residues. Trimming shortened V by 5 bases and J by 9 bases, and 17 bases separated the two germline ends. In germline, CDR1 is MNHEY, CDR2 SVGAGI. The CDR3 here is CASSAGGQGGSPLHF. The CDR3 DNA reads as TGTGCCAGCAGTGCGGGGGGGCAGGGTGGTTCACCCCTCCACTTT.

This chain joins TRBV5-1 and TRBJ1-2; 9 positions agree with TRBD1. CDR3 length: 16 amino acids. Germline loops: CDR1 SGHRS, CDR2 YFSETQ. The junction had 9 bases not matched to a gene; V was cut back by 4 bases and J by 2 bases. The CDR3 coding sequence is TGCGCCAGCAGCGTGGAACTTACAGGGGGCAACTATGGCTACACCTTC. Translation: CASSVELTGGNYGYTF.

The rearrangement joins TRBV5-1 to TRBJ2-5; possibly TRBD1 for D (6 bases). Germline V gene lookup returns CDR1 SGHRS and CDR2 YFSETQ. CDR3 length: 18 residues. The V end lost 0 bases, the J end lost 3 bases, and 21 bases lay between the germline ends. The CDR3 here is CASSLGISNRDNEETQYF. CDR3 in DNA: TGCGCCAGCAGCTTGGGTATCTCCAACAGGGACAACGAAGAGACCCAGTACTTC.